This TCR beta chain was captured by sequencing in a study of T cell responses to AZD1222 COVID-19 vaccine. To note about this clone: The target antigen is unknown.

Libraries were prepared by immunoSEQ multiplex PCR; TCRdb keeps only in-frame clonotypes and omits some of them. The data hold 110,000 to 150,000 clones, with 89% observed a single time. CDR3 length equals 15 residues. The germline V gene has CDR1 MNHNS and CDR2 SASEGT. V gave up 2 bases and J gave up 2 bases, with 9 bases separating them. Broader study findings: Females outnumbered males among donors, who were mostly white British; clonal diversity was possibly underestimated.

V usage is TRBV6-1 and J usage is TRBJ2-2; D unclear. The sequence came from an adult in good health. The sequenced sample was peripheral blood, obtained on day 0 of AZD1222 vaccination. DNA of the CDR3: TGTGCCAGCAGTGAACGGCCAGATAACACCGGGGAGCTGTTTTTT. Residues: CASSERPDNTGELFF.